The 7 T cell receptor beta chains below come from one sample, sequenced in a study of CD8+CD57+ T cells in acquired aplastic anemia. Both TCR beta VDJ combination and CDR3 sequence profiling were carried out. Genomic DNA was the template for this profiling. MiXCR was run by TCRdb on the reads, yielding one entry per CDR3 protein. The sample has hundreds of thousands of distinct CDR3 sequences, around 72% seen once. Sequenced: sorted CD4+, CD8+, or CD8+CD57+ T cells (not recorded which) from PBMCs. The receptors come from a human donor in good health, serving as a control.

This clonotype has at least ten counts. The rearrangement uses TRBV10-1 and TRBJ2-2; unclear D gene. This CDR3 region has 14 residues. Germline loops: CDR1 WNHNN, CDR2 SYGVQD (reference sequence). V was pared by 6 bases and J by 0 bases, with 8 bases between. The chain's CDR3 is CASSANTNTGELFF. The CDR3 nucleotides are TGCGCCAGCAGCGCAAATACGAACACCGGGGAGCTGTTTTTT.

The genes are TRBV6-1 and TRBJ2-4; 7 nucleotides align to TRBD1. This CDR3 has 15 amino acids. Unmatched junction bases numbered 13, after V lost 7 bases and J lost 7 bases. CDR1 is MNHNS and CDR2 is SASEGT in the germline V gene. Written as DNA, the CDR3 is TGTGCCAGCAAGAGGGCTGGGACAGCCGAGAACATTCAGTACTTC. Translated, it gives CASKRAGTAENIQYF.

Comment on this clonotype: A read error may account for a junction end that differs from germline. The chain has TRBV2 and TRBJ2-3, with 7 bases identical to TRBD2. The CDR3 has 14 residues. Looked up from germline, CDR1 is SNHLY and CDR2 is FYNNEI. The CDR3 DNA follows: TGCGCCAGCGCCCGGGGGGTCGGCACAGATACGCAGTATTTC. Translation: CASARGVGTDTQYF.

This rearrangement joins TRBV4-2 to TRBJ1-6; TRBD1 matches at 7 bases. Germline V gives CDR1 LGHNA, CDR2 YNFKEQ. The CDR3 sequence is 14 residues long. V shed 4 bases, J shed 7 bases, and the junction held 4 bases outside the gene matches. The CDR3 is CASSPGQENSPLHF. The CDR3 DNA is TGTGCCAGCAGCCCCGGACAGGAGAATTCACCCCTCCACTTT.

This clonotype was seen repeatedly, ten times or more. The chain joins TRBV20-1 to TRBJ2-7; possible D gene TRBD1, 5 bases. The germline V gene has CDR1 DFQATT and CDR2 SNEGSKA (reference sequence). V lost 1 base, J lost 6 bases, and 16 bases lay in between. The CDR3 spans 14 residues. The CDR3 loop is CSARGPGKVGEQYF. The CDR3 nucleotides are TGCAGTGCTAGAGGCCCAGGGAAGGTGGGCGAGCAGTACTTC.

V is TRBV20-1 and J is TRBJ1-3; the D is unclear. V lost 3 bases and J lost 7, with 16 bases in between. Looked up from germline, CDR1 is DFQATT and CDR2 is SNEGSKA (reference sequence). The CDR3 length is 14 residues. The DNA for the CDR3 is TGCAGTGCTAGCCGGCGGGGTGGCTACAACACCATATATTTT. Amino acid sequence: CSASRRGGYNTIYF.

This clonotype was observed at least ten times. V gene TRBV29-1 combines with J gene TRBJ2-3; 8 nucleotides align to TRBD2. The CDR3 totals 14 residues. The germline gives CDR1 SQVTM, CDR2 ANQGSEA. The CDR3 spells CNGVGIAGTDTQYF. The CDR3 coding sequence is TGCAACGGGGTTGGAATAGCGGGAACAGATACGCAGTATTTT.